This is a list of T cell receptor beta chains from one sample in a study of blood T cells in healthy people across ages. One entry per CDR3 protein results from TCRdb running MiXCR on the 5' RACE reads. Of about 1.4 million distinct CDR3 sequences listed, approximately 59% are singletons. The sample taken for sequencing was blood. The receptors come from a man aged 18 to 29 in good health. The CDR3 runs from the conserved cysteine through the conserved F or W. Fields, in order: J gene, D gene, V gene, clone size, CDR3 DNA, CDR3 protein. D genes are given only for firm matches. Not every row has a clone size; where given, it reads once, few, many or a size class.

j_gene: TRBJ2-1; d_gene: NA; v_gene: TRBV5-1; abundance: NA; CDR3nt: TGTGCCAGCAGCTTAGGTTCGGGCAATGAGCAGTTCTTC; CDR3aa: CASSLGSGNEQFF
j_gene: TRBJ2-3; d_gene: TRBD2; v_gene: TRBV4-3; abundance: once; CDR3nt: TGCGCCAGCAGCCAGGATTCACTAGCGGGGGAAGATACGCAGTATTTT; CDR3aa: CASSQDSLAGEDTQYF
j_gene: TRBJ1-5; d_gene: NA; v_gene: TRBV7-2; abundance: few; CDR3nt: TGTGCCAGCAGCCGCTATAGCAATCAGCCCCAGCATTTT; CDR3aa: CASSRYSNQPQHF
j_gene: TRBJ2-1; d_gene: TRBD1; v_gene: TRBV29-1; abundance: NA; CDR3nt: TGCAGCGTTGGAGATAGGGGACAGGGACACAATGAGCAGTTCTTC; CDR3aa: CSVGDRGQGHNEQFF
j_gene: TRBJ1-6; d_gene: TRBD1; v_gene: TRBV5-6; abundance: NA; CDR3nt: TGTGCCAGCAGCCCGTGGGACAGACTTAATTCACCCCTCCACTTT; CDR3aa: CASSPWDRLNSPLHF
j_gene: TRBJ1-2; d_gene: NA; v_gene: TRBV4-1; abundance: few; CDR3nt: TGCGCCAGCAGCCAAAACCGGGACACCCTGCGGGGCTACACCTTC; CDR3aa: CASSQNRDTLRGYTF
j_gene: TRBJ2-3; d_gene: TRBD2; v_gene: TRBV7-9; abundance: NA; CDR3nt: TGTGCCAGCTCCGGGACTAGCCCTCCGCAGTATTTT; CDR3aa: CASSGTSPPQYF
j_gene: TRBJ2-5; d_gene: NA; v_gene: TRBV5-1; abundance: NA; CDR3nt: TGCGCCAGCAGCTTTCAGGCGTCCCAAGAGACCCAGTACTTC; CDR3aa: CASSFQASQETQYF
j_gene: TRBJ2-3; d_gene: TRBD1; v_gene: TRBV27; abundance: NA; CDR3nt: TGTGCCAGCAGTTTATGGCGGGACAGGGGACTCACAGATACGCAGTATTTT; CDR3aa: CASSLWRDRGLTDTQYF
j_gene: TRBJ2-5; d_gene: TRBD1; v_gene: TRBV15; abundance: NA; CDR3nt: TGTGCCACCAGCGGGACAGACCAAGAGACCCAGTACTTC; CDR3aa: CATSGTDQETQYF
j_gene: TRBJ2-5; d_gene: TRBD2; v_gene: TRBV4-3; abundance: NA; CDR3nt: TGCGCCAGCAGCCAAGATTTAAGCCTAGCGGGGGGAGAGACCCAGTACTTC; CDR3aa: CASSQDLSLAGGETQYF
j_gene: TRBJ1-2; d_gene: TRBD1; v_gene: TRBV2; abundance: NA; CDR3nt: TGTGCCAGCAGCCTCCGGGACAGAGGAGATGGCTACACCTTC; CDR3aa: CASSLRDRGDGYTF
j_gene: TRBJ1-4; d_gene: TRBD1; v_gene: TRBV20-1; abundance: many; CDR3nt: TGCAGTGCTAGAGATTGGGCAGGGGGAGAAAAACTGTTTTTT; CDR3aa: CSARDWAGGEKLFF
j_gene: TRBJ2-4; d_gene: NA; v_gene: TRBV7-2; abundance: NA; CDR3nt: TGTGCCAGCAGCTCCACAATCAGCGCAGGGTTGGACATTCAGTACTTC; CDR3aa: CASSSTISAGLDIQYF
j_gene: TRBJ2-3; d_gene: TRBD2; v_gene: TRBV20-1; abundance: NA; CDR3nt: TGCAGTGCTAGAGGGACTAGCGGGGCCCTTTTCACAGATACGCAGTATTTT; CDR3aa: CSARGTSGALFTDTQYF
j_gene: TRBJ1-1; d_gene: TRBD1; v_gene: TRBV5-4; abundance: NA; CDR3nt: TGTGCCAGCAGCCCTCCGGGACAGGGGTACGCTGAAGCTTTCTTT; CDR3aa: CASSPPGQGYAEAFF
j_gene: TRBJ1-2; d_gene: NA; v_gene: TRBV5-1; abundance: NA; CDR3nt: TGCGCCAGCAGCTTGGCGGGTAGGGCGGACTCAGAAGACTATGGCTACACCTTC; CDR3aa: CASSLAGRADSEDYGYTF
j_gene: TRBJ2-7; d_gene: NA; v_gene: TRBV3-1; abundance: NA; CDR3nt: TGTGCCAGCAGCCAAAACCCGGGGGCTGGCAACCACGAGCAGTACTTC; CDR3aa: CASSQNPGAGNHEQYF
j_gene: TRBJ1-2; d_gene: NA; v_gene: TRBV6-5; abundance: NA; CDR3nt: TGTGCCAGCAGCCTAGGGACGGCCGCCTGGGGCTACACCTTC; CDR3aa: CASSLGTAAWGYTF
j_gene: TRBJ1-6; d_gene: NA; v_gene: TRBV4-1; abundance: NA; CDR3nt: TGCGCCAGCAGCCAAGACCAAGGTGGCAGGGTACATAATTCACCCCTCCACTTT; CDR3aa: CASSQDQGGRVHNSPLHF
j_gene: TRBJ2-5; d_gene: NA; v_gene: TRBV20-1; abundance: NA; CDR3nt: TGCAGTGCTTCCTTCTGGGGTAACCAAGAGACCCAGTACTTC; CDR3aa: CSASFWGNQETQYF
j_gene: TRBJ2-7; d_gene: TRBD2; v_gene: TRBV4-2; abundance: once; CDR3nt: TGTGCCAGCAGCCAAGAGATTGGTCCCAGCGGGAGGGGGGACGAGCAGTACTTC; CDR3aa: CASSQEIGPSGRGDEQYF
j_gene: TRBJ2-2; d_gene: NA; v_gene: TRBV20-1; abundance: NA; CDR3nt: TGCAGTGCTAGCTCAGGCAAAGGTCGCGCCGGGGAGCTGTTTTTT; CDR3aa: CSASSGKGRAGELFF
j_gene: TRBJ1-6; d_gene: NA; v_gene: TRBV28; abundance: NA; CDR3nt: TGTGCCAGCAGTTCCGAGGCCCATAATTCACCCCTCCACTTT; CDR3aa: CASSSEAHNSPLHF
j_gene: TRBJ1-1; d_gene: NA; v_gene: TRBV29-1; abundance: NA; CDR3nt: TGCAGCGTTTCCGGCAGCCTAAACACTGAAGCTTTCTTT; CDR3aa: CSVSGSLNTEAFF
j_gene: TRBJ1-1; d_gene: NA; v_gene: TRBV4-1; abundance: NA; CDR3nt: TGCGCCAGCAGCCAAGACTGGCAGTCCTACACTGAAGCTTTCTTT; CDR3aa: CASSQDWQSYTEAFF
j_gene: TRBJ1-2; d_gene: NA; v_gene: TRBV14; abundance: NA; CDR3nt: TGTGCCAGCAGCCAACAGGCTCGAACAGGTCGCGGCTACACCTTC; CDR3aa: CASSQQARTGRGYTF
j_gene: TRBJ2-7; d_gene: TRBD2; v_gene: TRBV10-3; abundance: NA; CDR3nt: TGTGCCATCCTCCAGAGGGGTAGCGGGGACTCCTACGAGCAGTACTTC; CDR3aa: CAILQRGSGDSYEQYF
j_gene: TRBJ2-6; d_gene: NA; v_gene: TRBV4-1; abundance: once; CDR3nt: TGCGCCAGCAGCCAAGGGTGGTCAGGGGTTTACGAAAGCTCTGGGGCCAACGCCCTGACTTTC; CDR3aa: CASSQGWSGVYESSGANALTF
j_gene: TRBJ2-7; d_gene: TRBD1; v_gene: TRBV4-1; abundance: few; CDR3nt: TGCGCCAGCAGCCATCTTGTGGGACAGGGAGCCCAATACGAGCAGTACTTC; CDR3aa: CASSHLVGQGAQYEQYF
j_gene: TRBJ2-1; d_gene: NA; v_gene: TRBV4-1; abundance: NA; CDR3nt: TGCGCCAGCAGCCAAAACACCTACAATGAGCAGTTCTTC; CDR3aa: CASSQNTYNEQFF
j_gene: TRBJ2-1; d_gene: TRBD2; v_gene: TRBV3-1; abundance: once; CDR3nt: TGTGCCAGCAGCCTCCCCGTAGCGGGAGCATTTAATGAGCAGTTCTTC; CDR3aa: CASSLPVAGAFNEQFF
j_gene: TRBJ2-7; d_gene: NA; v_gene: TRBV18; abundance: NA; CDR3nt: TGTGCCAGCTCACGTGGAAAGGGGACGACCTACGAGCAGTACTTC; CDR3aa: CASSRGKGTTYEQYF
j_gene: TRBJ2-7; d_gene: NA; v_gene: TRBV6-1; abundance: NA; CDR3nt: TGTGCCAGCAGTGGGAAGGAGGAGTACGAGCAGTACTTC; CDR3aa: CASSGKEEYEQYF
j_gene: TRBJ2-3; d_gene: NA; v_gene: TRBV7-2; abundance: few; CDR3nt: TGTGCCAGCAGCTTAAATCCTAGCGACTTTACAGATACGCAGTATTTT; CDR3aa: CASSLNPSDFTDTQYF
j_gene: TRBJ2-7; d_gene: TRBD1; v_gene: TRBV7-9; abundance: NA; CDR3nt: TGTGCCAGCAGCTTAAGTACTGAGACAGGGTCTTACGAGCAGTACTTC; CDR3aa: CASSLSTETGSYEQYF
j_gene: TRBJ1-1; d_gene: NA; v_gene: TRBV5-1; abundance: few; CDR3nt: TGCGCCAGCAGCTCGGCGGGGAAGGCTGAAGCTTTCTTT; CDR3aa: CASSSAGKAEAFF
j_gene: TRBJ1-2; d_gene: NA; v_gene: TRBV7-9; abundance: NA; CDR3nt: TGTGCCAGCAGCCTAGCCGAGGTTCCGCGCTACACCTTC; CDR3aa: CASSLAEVPRYTF
j_gene: TRBJ1-2; d_gene: NA; v_gene: TRBV12-3/TRBV12-4; abundance: NA; CDR3nt: TGTGCCAGCAGACTCAGTCAGGCCAGTGGAGACTATGGCTACACCTTC; CDR3aa: CASRLSQASGDYGYTF
j_gene: TRBJ2-5; d_gene: NA; v_gene: TRBV12-3/TRBV12-4; abundance: many; CDR3nt: TGTGCCAGCAGTTTATCTGGGGGGAGAACCCAGTACTTC; CDR3aa: CASSLSGGRTQYF
j_gene: TRBJ2-1; d_gene: TRBD1; v_gene: TRBV7-2; abundance: few; CDR3nt: TGTGCCAGCAGCCTGGGACAGCCTAGGGGTGAGCAGTTCTTC; CDR3aa: CASSLGQPRGEQFF
j_gene: TRBJ1-1; d_gene: NA; v_gene: TRBV30; abundance: NA; CDR3nt: TGTGCCTATAACAGGGACCCCAAAGCTTTCTTT; CDR3aa: CAYNRDPKAFF
j_gene: TRBJ2-3; d_gene: TRBD2; v_gene: TRBV12-3/TRBV12-4; abundance: NA; CDR3nt: TGTGCCAGCAGTTTAGTTGGCGGGGGGGGTGGAGATACGCAGTATTTT; CDR3aa: CASSLVGGGGGDTQYF
j_gene: TRBJ1-4; d_gene: NA; v_gene: TRBV20-1; abundance: NA; CDR3nt: TGCAGTGCTAGTTCAGGGTCCGGTGAAAAACTGTTTTTT; CDR3aa: CSASSGSGEKLFF
j_gene: TRBJ2-1; d_gene: NA; v_gene: TRBV6-1; abundance: few; CDR3nt: TGTGCCAGCAGTTTCCAGGAGCAGGATGAGCAGTTCTTC; CDR3aa: CASSFQEQDEQFF
j_gene: TRBJ2-1; d_gene: TRBD2; v_gene: TRBV2; abundance: NA; CDR3nt: TGTGCCAGCAGTGAAATTTTAGCGGGAAATGAGCAGTTCTTC; CDR3aa: CASSEILAGNEQFF
j_gene: TRBJ2-3; d_gene: TRBD2; v_gene: TRBV4-3; abundance: NA; CDR3nt: TGCGCCAGCAGCCAAGATGGGCGGGGGGTCACAGATACGCAGTATTTT; CDR3aa: CASSQDGRGVTDTQYF
j_gene: TRBJ2-3; d_gene: TRBD2; v_gene: TRBV20-1; abundance: NA; CDR3nt: TGCAGTGCTAGGGCGGCTAGCGGGGATACGGATACGCAGTATTTT; CDR3aa: CSARAASGDTDTQYF
j_gene: TRBJ1-1; d_gene: TRBD1; v_gene: TRBV5-1; abundance: NA; CDR3nt: TGCGCCAGCAGCTTGGGACCCGGGACAGGGGGCAATGAAGCTTTCTTT; CDR3aa: CASSLGPGTGGNEAFF
j_gene: TRBJ2-7; d_gene: NA; v_gene: TRBV6-2/TRBV6-3; abundance: NA; CDR3nt: TGTGCCAGCAGCCCTGACTTGGTAAAGAGGACCTCCGAGCAGTACTTC; CDR3aa: CASSPDLVKRTSEQYF